Reported below is one T cell receptor beta chain. What antigen it recognizes has not been identified. Per-nucleotide qualities are absent, and no much larger clonotype sits a single base away. These data are taken from a study of blood T cell repertoires in COVID-19 (TCRdb year 2020). For the study in its entirety: Collaborator samples came from the United States, Italy and Spain and covered acute and convalescent phases of COVID-19. The prospective study material was composed of cDNA or gDNA derived from T cells, B-cell-depleted T cells, or PBMCs. Subjects who had been exposed to COVID-19, were actively infected with it, or had recovered from it provided the deeply sampled blood TCRbeta repertoires that made up the dataset. A freely available public database, intended as a resource for researchers studying the immune response to SARS-CoV-2, is where the repertoires were released. The samples were drawn from the first 160 participants of the ongoing ImmuneRACE study and from more than 1,000 subjects provided by 6 global collaborators. A de-identified subject ID, COVID-19 status, age in years and sex were almost always included in the sample metadata. Where HLA class I and class II types were available, the types were taken from metadata supplied by the sample provider, not from assay-based typing. General study outcomes and caveats: Clinical and demographic metadata were provided uncurated, with the amount varying by source and participant.

The collaborating institutions used their own protocols to collect whole blood in K2EDTA tubes. For TCRbeta analysis, collaborators shipped samples as frozen whole blood, isolated PBMCs, or DNA extracted from either of those sample types. The CDR3 spans 15 residues, from the cysteine through the phenylalanine. The entry retains the CDR3 DNA only, 45 bases that are in frame from base 1. Unmatched junction bases come to 9, with V trimmed by 3 bases and J by 4 bases. The germline V gene (reference sequence) yields SGHKS for CDR1 and YYEKEE for CDR2. The immunoSEQ Assay, a bias-controlled multiplex PCR, was used to amplify TCRbeta CDR3 regions from genomic DNA. The authors' analysis ran thus. Nucleated cell counts per sample were estimated from amplification of reference gene primers within the assay. To quantify the absolute abundance of each unique TCRbeta CDR3 rearrangement, sequence reads were collapsed and filtered. Productive Simpson clonality was computed per sample as the square root of Simpson's diversity index over productive rearrangements. TCRdb mirrors the immuneACCESS table, restricted to in-frame sequences. Some clones are absent from its copies; in checked studies, under half trace to an unresolved V gene, and the reason for the others is unknown. The D gene and trimming were derived from the DNA, and the V and J assignments and clone size from that table. The sample includes approximately 140,000 clones, with 84% observed a single time. 5.5% to 8% of the sample belongs to the ten largest clones.

The sequenced sample consisted of peripheral blood. The V and J genes are TRBV5-5 and TRBJ2-7; 8 central nucleotides agree with TRBD1. This receptor was obtained from a human donor in a cohort sampled during active COVID-19. The nucleotide sequence reads as follows: TGTGCCAGCAGCTCCCTCGGGACAGGCTTGTACGAGCAGTACTTC. Its protein reads: CASSSLGTGLYEQYF.